These T cell receptor beta chains were read from a single sample in a study of blood T cells in healthy people across ages. Each CDR3 protein is one row after TCRdb ran MiXCR on the 5' RACE reads. The sample carries 1,500,000 or so distinct CDR3 sequences, approximately 42% recorded once. Sequencing was performed on blood. These receptors came from a woman aged 18-29 years in good health. The CDR3 runs from the conserved cysteine through the conserved F or W. The D gene is left open where the match is weak. Not every row has a clone size; where given, it reads once, few, many or a size class.

size | D | J | V | CDR3 | DNA
- | - | TRBJ2-5 | TRBV10-3 | CAIKGGPPGQETQYF | TGTGCCATCAAAGGGGGACCGCCGGGCCAAGAGACCCAGTACTTC
- | TRBD1 | TRBJ1-2 | TRBV27 | CASSLSKRDSFNGYTF | TGTGCCAGCAGTTTATCGAAACGGGACAGCTTTAATGGCTACACCTTC
- | - | TRBJ2-7 | TRBV5-1 | CASSYNYQTYNEQYF | TGCGCCAGCAGCTACAACTACCAGACGTACAATGAGCAGTACTTC
many | TRBD2 | TRBJ2-1 | TRBV5-1 | CASSLGLAGENEQFF | TGCGCCAGCAGCTTGGGACTAGCGGGAGAAAATGAGCAGTTCTTC
- | - | TRBJ1-2 | TRBV4-1 | CASSQDPSPYNYGCTF | TGCGCCAGCAGCCAAGACCCGAGTCCCTATAACTATGGCTGCACCTTC
few | - | TRBJ1-1 | TRBV2 | CATTTERNTEAFF | TGTGCCACCACGACAGAGAGGAACACTGAAGCTTTCTTT
many | - | TRBJ2-5 | TRBV6-2/TRBV6-3 | CASSYMEQETQYF | TGTGCCAGCAGTTACATGGAGCAAGAGACCCAGTACTTC
once | - | TRBJ1-1 | TRBV7-9 | CASSLGDPSTEAFF | TGTGCCAGCAGCTTGGGGGACCCGAGCACTGAAGCTTTCTTT
once | - | TRBJ2-2 | TRBV2 | CASSESRNTGELFF | TGTGCCAGCAGTGAAAGCAGAAACACCGGGGAGCTGTTTTTT
few | - | TRBJ1-1 | TRBV6-2/TRBV6-3 | CASNSGHQNTEAFF | TGTGCCAGCAATTCGGGACACCAGAACACTGAAGCTTTCTTT
- | - | TRBJ1-5 | TRBV12-5 | CASGIDGRNQPQHF | TGTGCTAGTGGTATTGACGGACGCAATCAGCCCCAGCATTTT
- | - | TRBJ1-2 | TRBV6-4 | CASSDSPQSYGYTF | TGTGCCAGCAGTGACTCTCCCCAGAGCTATGGCTACACCTTC
- | TRBD1 | TRBJ1-3 | TRBV5-1 | CASSLTGTGVGNTIYF | TGCGCCAGCAGCTTAACCGGGACAGGGGTTGGAAACACCATATATTTT
- | - | TRBJ2-7 | TRBV12-3/TRBV12-4 | CVSTATVLGYEQYF | TGTGTCAGCACAGCGACAGTGCTTGGGTACGAGCAGTACTTC
few | - | TRBJ2-5 | TRBV20-1 | CSARDGTSSRRETQYF | TGCAGTGCTAGAGATGGGACATCTTCTAGGAGGGAGACCCAGTACTTC
- | - | TRBJ1-1 | TRBV4-1 | CASSQGRQPDTEAFF | TGCGCCAGCAGCCAGGGACGACAGCCTGACACTGAAGCTTTCTTT
many | TRBD2 | TRBJ2-5 | TRBV20-1 | CSASPSGQETQYF | TGCAGTGCTAGTCCTAGCGGACAAGAGACCCAGTACTTC
- | - | TRBJ2-5 | TRBV6-2/TRBV6-3 | CASSSGQFPFSDNEQYF | TGTGCCAGCAGCTCCGGACAGTTCCCGTTCTCCGATAATGAGCAGTACTTC
- | - | TRBJ2-4 | TRBV2 | CASSEGRGVEQYF | TGTGCCAGCAGTGAGGGCAGAGGGGTAGAGCAGTACTTC
- | - | TRBJ1-1 | TRBV18 | CAISPEGPSAEAFF | TGTGCCATCTCCCCCGAGGGGCCTTCGGCTGAAGCTTTCTTT
few | - | TRBJ1-1 | TRBV28 | CASSLTGGFTEAFF | TGTGCCAGCAGTTTAACGGGGGGGTTCACTGAAGCTTTCTTT
few | - | TRBJ1-2 | TRBV5-1 | CASSSPAGNYGYTF | TGCGCCAGCAGCTCCCCGGCGGGGAACTATGGCTACACCTTC
- | - | TRBJ1-1 | TRBV7-9 | CASSLLRQALTEAFF | TGTGCCAGCAGCCTATTGCGACAGGCCCTCACTGAAGCTTTCTTT
many | - | TRBJ2-7 | TRBV3-1 | CASSQGSYEQYF | TGTGCCAGCAGTCAGGGCTCCTACGAGCAGTACTTC
- | - | TRBJ2-5 | TRBV19 | CASSMLPQETQYF | TGTGCCAGTAGTATGCTGCCCCAAGAGACCCAGTACTTC
- | - | TRBJ2-7 | TRBV4-1 | CASSQPTRGPRGYEQYF | TGCGCCAGCAGCCAACCGACCAGGGGACCCAGGGGATACGAGCAGTACTTC
few | TRBD2 | TRBJ2-1 | TRBV6-6 | CASSYDGTSVSEQFF | TGTGCCAGCAGTTACGACGGGACTAGCGTTTCTGAGCAGTTCTTC
few | - | TRBJ1-6 | TRBV7-6 | CASSSTAYNSPLHF | TGTGCCAGCAGCTCGACAGCTTATAATTCACCCCTCCACTTT
- | TRBD1 | TRBJ1-1 | TRBV7-2 | CASSNGQGHTEAFF | TGTGCCAGCAGCAACGGACAGGGACACACTGAAGCTTTCTTT
- | - | TRBJ2-7 | TRBV7-9 | CASSPVDERADEQYF | TGTGCCAGCAGCCCAGTGGACGAAAGGGCGGACGAGCAGTACTTC
- | TRBD1 | TRBJ1-6 | TRBV4-1 | CASSQGTGKTPLHF | TGCGCCAGCAGCCAAGGGACAGGGAAAACACCCCTCCACTTT
- | TRBD2 | TRBJ2-5 | TRBV7-3 | CASSLARTSGIETQYF | TGTGCCAGCAGCTTAGCCCGGACTAGCGGGATTGAGACCCAGTACTTC
few | - | TRBJ2-1 | TRBV7-2 | CASSRRQVAYNEQFF | TGTGCCAGCAGCCGGCGACAGGTTGCCTACAATGAGCAGTTCTTC
- | - | TRBJ1-5 | TRBV10-3 | CAISETGPHGPQRF | TGTGCCATCAGTGAAACGGGGCCCCATGGGCCCCAGCGTTTT
few | - | TRBJ1-2 | TRBV21-1 | CASTLRPGAVYGYTF | TGTGCCAGCACCCTTAGGCCGGGGGCAGTCTATGGCTACACCTTC
- | - | TRBJ2-3 | TRBV6-2/TRBV6-3 | CASRNVRAGWITDTQYF | TGTGCCAGCCGCAACGTGCGGGCTGGATGGATCACAGATACGCAGTATTTT
- | TRBD1 | TRBJ2-4 | TRBV13 | CASSQYRGLGAKNIQYF | TGTGCCAGCAGCCAGTACAGGGGGTTAGGGGCCAAAAACATTCAGTACTTC
few | - | TRBJ2-3 | TRBV7-2 | CASSEQDGVDTQYF | TGTGCCAGCAGCGAGCAGGACGGAGTAGATACGCAGTATTTT
- | - | TRBJ2-7 | TRBV7-9 | CASSSQLGDFSYEQYF | TGTGCCAGCAGCTCCCAGTTGGGGGATTTCTCCTACGAGCAGTACTTC
- | - | TRBJ2-1 | TRBV5-1 | CASSFDTHSYNEQFF | TGCGCCAGCAGCTTTGACACTCACTCCTACAATGAGCAGTTCTTC
- | - | TRBJ2-1 | TRBV9 | CASSASGTSLNEQFF | TGTGCCAGCAGCGCTTCCGGGACTTCCCTAAATGAGCAGTTCTTC
- | TRBD1 | TRBJ1-5 | TRBV29-1 | CSVGGTGGNQPQHF | TGCAGCGTTGGAGGGACAGGGGGCAATCAGCCCCAGCATTTT
- | - | TRBJ2-5 | TRBV10-3 | CAISDGQQETQCF | TGTGCCATCAGTGATGGACAGCAAGAGACCCAGTGCTTC
- | - | TRBJ1-2 | TRBV12-3/TRBV12-4 | CASSLVESGVNGYTF | TGTGCCAGCAGTTTAGTCGAGAGTGGGGTGAATGGCTACACCTTC
few | - | TRBJ1-5 | TRBV15 | CATSREAIAGYSNQPQHF | TGTGCCACCAGCAGAGAGGCGATCGCGGGATATAGCAATCAGCCCCAGCATTTT
few | - | TRBJ1-5 | TRBV27 | CASGQVSNQPQHF | TGTGCCAGCGGGCAGGTTAGCAATCAGCCCCAGCATTTT